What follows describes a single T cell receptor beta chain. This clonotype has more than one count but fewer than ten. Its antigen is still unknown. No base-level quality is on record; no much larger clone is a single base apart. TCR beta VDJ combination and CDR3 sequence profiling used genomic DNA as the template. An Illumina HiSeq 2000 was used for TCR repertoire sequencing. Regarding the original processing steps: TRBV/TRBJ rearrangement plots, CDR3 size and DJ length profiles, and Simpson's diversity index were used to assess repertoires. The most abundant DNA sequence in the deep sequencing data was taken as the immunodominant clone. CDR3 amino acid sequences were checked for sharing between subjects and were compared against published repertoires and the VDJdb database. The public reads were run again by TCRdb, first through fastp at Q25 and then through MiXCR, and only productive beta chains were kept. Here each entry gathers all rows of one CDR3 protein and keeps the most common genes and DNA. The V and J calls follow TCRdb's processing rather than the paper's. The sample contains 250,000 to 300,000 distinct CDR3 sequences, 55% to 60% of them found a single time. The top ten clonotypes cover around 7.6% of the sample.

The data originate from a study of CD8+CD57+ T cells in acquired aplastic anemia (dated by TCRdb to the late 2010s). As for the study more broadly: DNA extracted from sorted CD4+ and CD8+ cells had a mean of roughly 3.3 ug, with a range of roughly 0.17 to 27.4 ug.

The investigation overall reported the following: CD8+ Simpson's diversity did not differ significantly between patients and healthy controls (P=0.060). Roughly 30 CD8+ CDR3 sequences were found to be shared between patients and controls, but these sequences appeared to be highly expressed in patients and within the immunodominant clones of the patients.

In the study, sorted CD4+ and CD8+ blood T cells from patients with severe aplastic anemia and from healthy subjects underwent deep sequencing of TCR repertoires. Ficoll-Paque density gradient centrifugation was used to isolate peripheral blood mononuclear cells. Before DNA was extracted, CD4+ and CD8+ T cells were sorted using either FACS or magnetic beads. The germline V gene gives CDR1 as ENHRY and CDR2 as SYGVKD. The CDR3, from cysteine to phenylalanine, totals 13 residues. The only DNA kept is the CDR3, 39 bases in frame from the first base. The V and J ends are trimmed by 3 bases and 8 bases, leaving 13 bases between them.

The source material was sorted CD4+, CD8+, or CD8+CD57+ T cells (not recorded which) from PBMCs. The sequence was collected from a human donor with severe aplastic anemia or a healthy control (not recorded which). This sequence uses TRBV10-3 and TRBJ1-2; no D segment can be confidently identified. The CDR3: CAISERRGRGYTF. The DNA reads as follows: TGTGCCATCAGTGAAAGGCGTGGTCGCGGCTACACCTTC.